Listed here are 27 T cell receptor beta chains from one sample, sequenced in a study of chemoradiotherapy in HPV16-positive cancers. This table comes from immunoSEQ multiplex PCR, and its TCRdb copy is limited to in-frame clones, with some not included. This repertoire shows approximately 5,200 clones, over 70% found once; its top ten account for more than 7%. The sequenced sample was tumor tissue, obtained from a patient who underwent chemoradiotherapy. The source of these receptors is a human donor with HPV-associated anogenital cancer.

This clone was counted a few times. The chain carries TRBV30 and TRBJ2-5; 8 bases are a match to TRBD1. The CDR3 loop spans 19 amino acids. V shed 2 bases, J shed 2 bases, and the junction held 19 bases outside the gene matches. Germline CDR1 and CDR2: GTSNPN and SVGIG (reference sequence). The CDR3 sequence is CAWSPSAPDREEEQETQYF. In DNA, the CDR3 is TGTGCCTGGAGTCCCTCTGCCCCGGACAGGGAGGAAGAACAAGAGACCCAGTACTTC.

This chain connects TRBV30 to TRBJ2-4; 7 bases are shared with TRBD1. Germline CDR1 is GTSNPN and CDR2 is SVGIG (reference sequence). The CDR3 runs 14 residues. Unmatched junction bases numbered 6, after V lost 6 bases and J lost 1 base. Written as DNA, the CDR3 is TGTGCCTGCAACACCAGGGGGGCCAAAAACATTCAGTACTTC. Translated, it gives CACNTRGAKNIQYF.

The V gene is TRBV25-1, the J gene TRBJ2-1, with D maybe TRBD2 (6 bases). Trimming took 3 bases from V and 9 from J, leaving 12 bases between them. Germline CDR1 is MGHDK and CDR2 is SYGVNS. The length of the CDR3 is 13 residues. CDR3 nucleotide sequence: TGTGCCAGCAGTGAGTTTGGGGGGACTGAGCAGTTCTTC. Encoded protein: CASSEFGGTEQFF.

The genes are TRBV7-9 and TRBJ2-3; 7 nucleotides align to TRBD1. Germline values: CDR1 SEHNR, CDR2 FQNEAQ (reference sequence). V lost 1 base and J lost 5; bases outside the gene matches: 3. The length of the CDR3 is 14 residues. CDR3 in amino acids: CASSLGPGGDTQYF. As DNA, the CDR3 is TGTGCCAGCAGCTTAGGGCCAGGGGGAGATACGCAGTATTTT.

In this sample, this clone turned up a few times. This chain joins TRBV7-2 and TRBJ2-7; either TRBD1 or TRBD2 may supply D (5 bases each). CDR1 and CDR2 from the germline V gene are SGHTA and FQGNSA. The CDR3 spans 13 residues. Trimming removed 4 bases from V and 3 bases from J, with 10 bases in between. DNA for the CDR3: TGTGCCAGCAGCTGGGGCAGCGGCTACGAGCAGTACTTC. Its translation is CASSWGSGYEQYF. Drawing the rest from reference TRBV7-2 and TRBJ2-7, the complete variable domain is GAGVSQSPSNKVTEKGKDVELRCDPISGHTALYWYRQSLGQGLEFLIYFQGNSAPDKSGLPSDRFSAERTGGSVSTLTIQRTQQEDSAVYLCASSWGSGYEQYFGPGTRLTVT.

CDR3 sequence (DNA): TGTGCCTTGGGACAGGGGGCGAACACCGGGGAGCTGTTTTTT. Translating it yields CALGQGANTGELFF. The V gene is TRBV30, the J gene TRBJ2-2; the match to TRBD1 covers 11 bases. Trimming cost V 7 bases and J 0 bases; bases outside gene matches: 1. Per the germline V gene, CDR1 is GTSNPN and CDR2 is SVGIG (reference sequence). The CDR3 has 14 residues.

The gene calls are TRBV5-1 and TRBJ2-7; 7 bases map to TRBD2. The CDR3 is 14 residues long. From germline, CDR1 is SGHRS and CDR2 YFSETQ. Trimming cost V 5 bases and J 2 bases; bases outside gene matches: 7. CDR3 DNA: TGCGCCAGCAGGGCGGCTAGCGGAACCTACGAGCAGTACTTC. It translates to CASRAASGTYEQYF.

This chain links TRBV11-1 with TRBJ2-5, with 8 bases fitting TRBD2. Per germline, CDR1 SGHAT and CDR2 FQDESV (reference sequence). After removal of 5 bases from V and 4 bases from J, the junction contained 6 bases not matched to a gene. The CDR3 covers 14 residues. CDR3 sequence reads: CASSPGGGGETQYF. The DNA of the CDR3 is TGTGCCAGCAGCCCCGGGGGGGGAGGAGAGACCCAGTACTTC.

This chain connects TRBV29-1 to TRBJ2-7, with 8 bases aligning to TRBD1. J lost 3 bases, V lost 4 bases, and 8 bases had no gene match. Germline V gene data show CDR1 as SQVTM and CDR2 as ANQGSEA. The CDR3 sequence is 14 residues long. This chain's CDR3 is CSVGTGRLDYEQYF. Written as DNA, the CDR3 is TGCAGCGTTGGGACAGGGCGGTTGGACTACGAGCAGTACTTC.

This clone was observed a few times. The J gene is TRBJ2-6, the V gene TRBV19, with 8 nucleotides matching TRBD1. The CDR3 runs to 17 residues. The germline V gene encodes CDR1 LNHDA and CDR2 SQIVND (reference sequence). V lost 5 bases to trimming and J lost 0 bases; unmatched junction nucleotides: 6. The CDR3, as DNA: TGTGCCAGTAGTCCAGGACAGGGCTACTCTGGGGCCAACGTCCTGACTTTC. Protein product: CASSPGQGYSGANVLTF.

The chain uses TRBV5-4 and TRBJ2-1; 9 bases line up with TRBD2. Unmatched junction bases numbered 5, after V lost 3 bases and J lost 7 bases. This CDR3 has 14 amino acids. The germline CDR1 and CDR2 sequences are SGHNT and YYREEE (reference sequence). The CDR3 DNA reads as TGTGCCAGCAGCTCCGGACTAGCGAGGAATGAGCAGTTCTTC. Amino acids: CASSSGLARNEQFF.

The rearrangement joins TRBV11-3 to TRBJ2-3; 7 bases line up with TRBD2. The CDR3 sequence is 17 residues long. Trimming cost V 5 bases and J 6 bases; bases outside gene matches: 17. The germline V gene encodes CDR1 SGHNT and CDR2 YENEEA. The CDR3 DNA is TGTGCCAGCAGCCCAAGTCGTGTAGCGGGCCCCTTGGATACGCAGTATTTT. It encodes CASSPSRVAGPLDTQYF. Filled out from reference TRBV11-3 and TRBJ2-3, the complete variable domain reads EAGVVQSPRYKIIEKKQPVAFWCNPISGHNTLYWYLQNLGQGPELLIRYENEEAVDDSQLPKDRFSAERLKGVDSTLKIQPAELGDSAVYLCASSPSRVAGPLDTQYFGPGTRLTVL.

In its sample, this clone was seen once. The rearrangement uses TRBV6-6 and TRBJ2-2; D unresolved. In germline, CDR1 is MNHNY, CDR2 SVGAGI (reference sequence). This CDR3 has 13 residues. The V gene lost 6 bases and the J gene lost 8 bases, with 13 bases spanning the gap. In nucleotides, the CDR3 is TGTGCCAGCAGCCTGGGATGGGATGGGGAGCTGTTTTTT. This encodes CASSLGWDGELFF.

V and J are TRBV7-9 and TRBJ1-2; D is perhaps TRBD1 (6 bases). The CDR3 has 14 amino acids. CDR1 SEHNR and CDR2 FQNEAQ come from the germline V gene (reference sequence). V shed 8 bases and J shed 5 bases, with 18 bases lying between them. CDR3 amino acids: CASGLSGAAYGYTF. The CDR3 coding sequence is TGTGCCAGCGGTCTATCGGGGGCCGCATATGGCTACACCTTC.

The chain recombines TRBV10-2 with TRBJ2-7; D not resolved. The CDR3 length is 13 residues. The V and J ends lost 6 bases and 2 bases respectively, with 11 bases between them. From germline, CDR1 is WSHSY and CDR2 SAAADI. The CDR3 region is CASSPPGPYEQYF. CDR3 sequence (DNA): TGCGCCAGCAGCCCCCCAGGTCCCTACGAGCAGTACTTC.

In DNA form, the CDR3 reads TGTGCCAGCAGCTCCCCTTTATTAGATACGCAGTATTTT. Amino acid sequence: CASSSPLLDTQYF. This chain joins TRBV7-3 and TRBJ2-3; D unresolved. Germline V lookup: CDR1 SGHTA, CDR2 FQGTGA. CDR3 length: 13 amino acids. Trimming took off 4 bases at V and 5 bases at J, with 10 bases between the two ends.

This clone showed up just once. The V gene is TRBV29-1, the J gene TRBJ1-1, with D possibly matching TRBD1 (5 bases). Germline lookup yields CDR1 SQVTM and CDR2 ANQGSEA. This CDR3 has 13 residues. Trimming pared 7 bases from V and 0 bases from J, leaving 12 bases between. CDR3: CSAPGTMNTEAFF. The CDR3 DNA reads as TGCAGCGCCCCAGGGACCATGAACACTGAAGCTTTCTTT. Full variable domain (missing parts from reference TRBV29-1 and TRBJ1-1): SAVISQKPSRDICQRGTSLTIQCQVDSQVTMMFWYRQQPGQSLTLIATANQGSEATYESGFVIDKFPISRPNLTFSTLTVSNMSPEDSSIYLCSAPGTMNTEAFFGQGTRLTVV.

V and J are TRBV18 and TRBJ2-3; TRBD2 aligns across 14 bases. Germline V gene lookup returns CDR1 KGHSH and CDR2 LQKENI. J was trimmed by 1 base and V by 3 bases; bases with no gene match: 9. This CDR3 is 19 amino acids long. CDR3 sequence: CASSPLFGLAGGGTDTQYF. The CDR3 DNA sequence: TGTGCCAGCTCACCTCTCTTCGGACTAGCGGGAGGAGGCACAGATACGCAGTATTTT.

J is TRBJ2-7 and V is TRBV19; 8 nucleotides agree with TRBD2. This CDR3 has 14 amino acids. Looked up from germline, CDR1 is LNHDA and CDR2 is SQIVND (reference sequence). V lost 3 bases to trimming and J lost 2 bases; unmatched junction nucleotides: 3. The CDR3 DNA reads as TGTGCCAGTAGTATGGGACTAGAGACCTACGAGCAGTACTTC. Its translation: CASSMGLETYEQYF.

The chain uses TRBV5-1 and TRBJ2-5, with D tentatively TRBD1 (7 bases). Trimming removed 0 bases at V and 5 bases at J, with 17 bases between. The CDR3 extends over 16 amino acids. Germline loops: CDR1 SGHRS, CDR2 YFSETQ. This CDR3 reads CASSLAVGRGDETQYF. The CDR3 DNA is TGCGCCAGCAGCTTGGCGGTAGGCAGGGGGGATGAGACCCAGTACTTC.

V usage is TRBV19 and J usage is TRBJ2-1, with TRBD2 matching 7 bases. The CDR3 consists of 16 residues. Germline assignment: CDR1 LNHDA and CDR2 SQIVND (reference sequence). J gave up 4 bases and V 7 bases, and 13 bases lay outside the gene matches. Here the CDR3 reads CASTDIYGRGYNEQFF. CDR3 DNA: TGTGCCAGTACCGATATCTACGGGCGGGGGTACAATGAGCAGTTCTTC.

This chain joins TRBV5-1 and TRBJ1-2, with 11 bases that match TRBD1. CDR1 SGHRS and CDR2 YFSETQ come from the germline V gene. The CDR3 contains 14 residues. After removal of 0 bases from V and 7 bases from J, the junction contained 2 bases not matched to a gene. The CDR3 DNA reads as TGCGCCAGCAGCTTGGCCGGGACAGGGGGTGGCTACACCTTC. Its translation: CASSLAGTGGGYTF.

The chain is built from TRBV27 and TRBJ2-1; TRBD2 agrees at 12 bases. The CDR3 consists of 16 residues. Losses at the gene ends were 10 bases for V and 10 bases for J; bases not matched to a gene: 17. Germline V gives CDR1 MNHEY, CDR2 SMNVEV (reference sequence). The CDR3 spells CATKRTSGTVRREQFF. DNA for the CDR3: TGTGCCACAAAGCGGACTAGCGGGACGGTGAGGCGGGAGCAGTTCTTC.

The V call is TRBV7-9, the J call TRBJ1-5, with a weak D call TRBD1 (5 bases). V lost 1 base and J 7 bases, leaving 11 bases between the germline ends. CDR1 and CDR2 from the germline V gene are SEHNR and FQNEAQ (reference sequence). This CDR3 is built from 14 residues. The CDR3 region has the DNA TGTGCCAGCAGCTTAGGCCCAGGGAGGCAGCCCCAGCATTTT. Protein sequence: CASSLGPGRQPQHF.

This clone was detected once. The CDR3 coding sequence is TGTGCCTGGAGGGGACAGGGGGCGAGCACTGAAGCTTTCTTT. Translated, it gives CAWRGQGASTEAFF. V usage is TRBV30 and J usage is TRBJ1-1; 12 bases line up with TRBD1. V shed 3 bases, J shed 4 bases, and the junction held 3 bases outside the gene matches. The CDR3 contains 14 residues. Germline lookup yields CDR1 GTSNPN and CDR2 SVGIG (reference sequence).

This clone was counted between two and nine times. V gene TRBV5-1 combines with J gene TRBJ2-3; either TRBD1 or TRBD2 may fit D (5 bases each). The V and J ends lost 0 bases and 1 base respectively, with 9 bases between them. The CDR3 has 15 residues. Looked up from germline, CDR1 is SGHRS and CDR2 is YFSETQ. The chain's CDR3 is CASSLEGTRTDTQYF. DNA for the CDR3: TGCGCCAGCAGCTTGGAGGGGACCCGCACAGATACGCAGTATTTT.

On this clone itself: The junction departs from germline at one end; a sequencing error may be responsible. The chain carries TRBV2 and TRBJ1-5; D might be TRBD1 (6 bases). Per germline, CDR1 SNHLY and CDR2 FYNNEI. This CDR3 is built from 16 residues. CDR3 sequence (DNA): TGTGTCAGCAGTAGAGAAGGAGGGGGAATGGGTCAGCCCCAGCATTTT. The encoded protein is CVSSREGGGMGQPQHF.